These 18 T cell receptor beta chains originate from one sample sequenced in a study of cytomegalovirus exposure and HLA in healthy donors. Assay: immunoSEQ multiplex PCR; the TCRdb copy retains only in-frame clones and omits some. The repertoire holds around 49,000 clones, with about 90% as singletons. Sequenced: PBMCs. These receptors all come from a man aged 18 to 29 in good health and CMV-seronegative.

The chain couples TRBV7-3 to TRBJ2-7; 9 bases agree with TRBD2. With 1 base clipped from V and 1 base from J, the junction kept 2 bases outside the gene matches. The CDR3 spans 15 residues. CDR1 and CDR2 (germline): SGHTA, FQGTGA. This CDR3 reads CASSLNAGGSYEQYF. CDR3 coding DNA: TGTGCCAGCAGCTTAAATGCGGGAGGGTCCTACGAGCAGTACTTC.

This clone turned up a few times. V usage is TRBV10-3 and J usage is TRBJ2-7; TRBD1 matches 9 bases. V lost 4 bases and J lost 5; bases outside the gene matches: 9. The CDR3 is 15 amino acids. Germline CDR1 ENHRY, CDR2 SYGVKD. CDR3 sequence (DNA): TGTGCCATCAGTGTGACCAACGGGACAGGGAACGAGCAGTACTTC. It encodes CAISVTNGTGNEQYF.

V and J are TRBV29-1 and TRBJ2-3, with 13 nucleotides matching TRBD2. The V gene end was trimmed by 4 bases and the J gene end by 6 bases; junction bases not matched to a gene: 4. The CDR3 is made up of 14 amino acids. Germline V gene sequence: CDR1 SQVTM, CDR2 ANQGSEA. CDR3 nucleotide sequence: TGCAGCGTTGTGGGGACTAGCGGGAAGGATACGCAGTATTTT. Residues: CSVVGTSGKDTQYF.

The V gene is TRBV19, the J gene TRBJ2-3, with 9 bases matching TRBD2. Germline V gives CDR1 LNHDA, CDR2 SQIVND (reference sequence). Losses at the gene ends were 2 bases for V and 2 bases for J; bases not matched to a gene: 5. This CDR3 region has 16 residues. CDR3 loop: CASSIRLAGNTDTQYF. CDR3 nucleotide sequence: TGTGCCAGTAGTATACGGCTAGCGGGAAACACAGATACGCAGTATTTT.

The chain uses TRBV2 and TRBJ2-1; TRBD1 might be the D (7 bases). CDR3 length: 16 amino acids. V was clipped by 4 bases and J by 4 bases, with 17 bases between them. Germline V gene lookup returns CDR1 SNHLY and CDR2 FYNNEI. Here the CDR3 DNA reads TGTGCCAGCAGTGGGGCGGGACAGATATTATACAATGAGCAGTTCTTC. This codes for CASSGAGQILYNEQFF.

In nucleotides, the CDR3 is TGTGCCAGCAGTTTGGCGTTGATGAGGGAGCAGTACTTC. Amino acid sequence: CASSLALMREQYF. The chain uses TRBV28 and TRBJ2-7; D is undetermined. CDR3 length: 13 residues. V was trimmed by 3 bases and J by 7 bases, leaving 13 bases between them. Germline V gene lookup returns CDR1 MDHEN and CDR2 SYDVKM. Full variable domain (remainder filled in from reference TRBV28 and TRBJ2-7): DVKVTQSSRYLVKRTGEKVFLECVQDMDHENMFWYRQDPGLGLRLIYFSYDVKMKEKGDIPEGYSVSREKKERFSLILESASTNQTSMYLCASSLALMREQYFGPGTRLTVT.

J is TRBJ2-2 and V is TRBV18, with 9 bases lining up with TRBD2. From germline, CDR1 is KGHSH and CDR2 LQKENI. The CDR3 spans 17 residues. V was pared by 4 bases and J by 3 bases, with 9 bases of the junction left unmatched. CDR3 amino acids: CASSLHSSGTHTGELFF. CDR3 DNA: TGTGCCAGCTCACTCCACTCTAGCGGGACTCACACCGGGGAGCTGTTTTTT.

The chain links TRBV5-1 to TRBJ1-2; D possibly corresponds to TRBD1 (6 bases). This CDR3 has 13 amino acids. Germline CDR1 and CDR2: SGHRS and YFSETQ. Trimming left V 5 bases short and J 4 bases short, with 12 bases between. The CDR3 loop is CASSSGTPYGYTF. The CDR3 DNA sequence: TGCGCCAGCAGTTCCGGGACACCCTATGGCTACACCTTC.

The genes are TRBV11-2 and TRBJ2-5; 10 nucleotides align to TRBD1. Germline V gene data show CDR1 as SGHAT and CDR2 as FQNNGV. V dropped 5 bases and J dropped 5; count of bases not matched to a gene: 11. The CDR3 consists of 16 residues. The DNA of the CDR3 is TGTGCCAGCAGCCAAAGACAGGGGGCTTTTGGGGAGACCCAGTACTTC. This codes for CASSQRQGAFGETQYF.

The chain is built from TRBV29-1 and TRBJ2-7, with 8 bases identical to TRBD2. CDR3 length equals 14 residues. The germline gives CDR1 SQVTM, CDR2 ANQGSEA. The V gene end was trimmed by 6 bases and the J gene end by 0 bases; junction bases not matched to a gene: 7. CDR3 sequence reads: CSVSRAGGSYEQYF. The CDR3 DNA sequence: TGCAGCGTCTCCAGGGCGGGGGGCTCCTACGAGCAGTACTTC.

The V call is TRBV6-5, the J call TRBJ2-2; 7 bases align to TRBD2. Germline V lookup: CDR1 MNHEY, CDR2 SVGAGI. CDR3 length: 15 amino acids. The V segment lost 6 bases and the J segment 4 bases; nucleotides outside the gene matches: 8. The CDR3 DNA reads TGTGCCAGCAGACCATTTGCGGGAGCCACCGGGGAGCTGTTTTTT. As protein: CASRPFAGATGELFF.

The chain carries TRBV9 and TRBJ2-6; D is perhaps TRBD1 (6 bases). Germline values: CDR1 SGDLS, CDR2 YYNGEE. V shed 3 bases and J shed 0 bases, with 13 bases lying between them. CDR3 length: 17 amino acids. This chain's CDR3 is CASSGGHKDSGANVLTF. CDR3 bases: TGTGCCAGCAGCGGGGGACACAAAGACTCTGGGGCCAACGTCCTGACTTTC.

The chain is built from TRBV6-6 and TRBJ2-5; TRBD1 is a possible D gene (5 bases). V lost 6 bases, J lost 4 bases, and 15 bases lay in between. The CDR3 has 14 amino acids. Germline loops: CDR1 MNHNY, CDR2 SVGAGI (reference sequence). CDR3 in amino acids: CASRKRGGAETQYF. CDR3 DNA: TGTGCCAGCAGGAAAAGGGGTGGGGCAGAGACCCAGTACTTC.

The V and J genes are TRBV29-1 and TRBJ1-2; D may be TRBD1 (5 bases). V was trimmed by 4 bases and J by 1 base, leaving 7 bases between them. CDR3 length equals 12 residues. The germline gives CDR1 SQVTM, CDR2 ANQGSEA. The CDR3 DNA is TGCAGCGTTGTGGGACTTAACTATGGCTACACCTTC. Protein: CSVVGLNYGYTF.

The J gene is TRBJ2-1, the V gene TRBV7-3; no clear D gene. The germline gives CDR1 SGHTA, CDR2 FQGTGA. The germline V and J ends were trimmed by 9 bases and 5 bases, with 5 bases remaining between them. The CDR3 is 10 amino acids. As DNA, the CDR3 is TGTGCCAGACTTCACAATGAGCAGTTCTTC. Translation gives CARLHNEQFF.

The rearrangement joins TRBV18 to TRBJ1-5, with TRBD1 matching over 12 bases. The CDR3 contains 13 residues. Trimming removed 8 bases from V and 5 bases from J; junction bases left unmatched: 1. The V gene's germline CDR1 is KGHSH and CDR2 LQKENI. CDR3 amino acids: CASGTGGDQPQHF. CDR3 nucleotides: TGTGCCAGCGGGACAGGGGGCGATCAGCCCCAGCATTTT.

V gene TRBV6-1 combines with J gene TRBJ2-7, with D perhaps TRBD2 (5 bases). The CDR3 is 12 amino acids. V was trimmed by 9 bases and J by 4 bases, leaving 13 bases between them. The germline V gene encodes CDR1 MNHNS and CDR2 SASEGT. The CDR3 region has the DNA TGTGCCAGTGCACCGGGGTGGTACGAGCAGTACTTC. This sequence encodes CASAPGWYEQYF.

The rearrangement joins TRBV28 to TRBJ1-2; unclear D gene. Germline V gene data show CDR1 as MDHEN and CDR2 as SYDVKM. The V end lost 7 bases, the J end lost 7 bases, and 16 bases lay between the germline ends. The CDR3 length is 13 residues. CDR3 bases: TGTGCCAGCACCACCCCCGTCGGGGTTGGCTACACCTTC. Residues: CASTTPVGVGYTF.